This T cell receptor beta chain was identified during a study of cytomegalovirus exposure and HLA in healthy donors. Per germline, CDR1 MNHNS and CDR2 SASEGT. With 4 bases removed from V and 2 bases from J, the gap between germline ends came to 8 bases. This CDR3 is built from 13 residues. This table comes from immunoSEQ multiplex PCR, and its TCRdb copy is limited to in-frame clones, with some not included. The data show more than 120,000 clones, around 87% seen once. This receptor was identified in a man between 18 and 35 years old in good health and CMV-seropositive. The chain has TRBV6-1 and TRBJ2-5, with D possibly TRBD1 on 5 matching bases. The sample was PBMCs. In nucleotides, the CDR3 is TGTGCCAGCAGTGGACAGCTACAAGAGACCCAGTACTTC. It codes for CASSGQLQETQYF.